This TCR beta chain is drawn from a study of cytomegalovirus exposure and HLA in healthy donors. Comments on this clone: This same CDR3 is encoded by further DNA sequences in the sample.

The study ran its PCR with 60 Vbeta and 13 Jbeta primers. TCRdb keeps only in-frame clones here, not all; method: immunoSEQ multiplex PCR. The data show 60,000 to 70,000 clones, and the top ten clones hold about 16%. Trimming shortened V by 0 bases and J by 8 bases, and 14 bases separated the two germline ends. The CDR3 has 14 amino acids. Germline CDR1 is GTSNPN and CDR2 is SVGIG (reference sequence). The sequence derives from a boy aged 5-17 years in good health and CMV-seronegative. The sample taken for sequencing was PBMCs. The chain combines TRBV30 with TRBJ1-5, with a weak D call TRBD1 (5 bases). The CDR3 protein is CAWSVKTGVKPQHF. The CDR3 region has the DNA TGTGCCTGGAGTGTAAAAACAGGAGTGAAGCCCCAGCATTTT.